This entry features one TCR beta chain sequence. The antigen remains undetermined. Though nominally healthy at sampling, donors likely had unrecorded immune exposures. Primers: 60 Vbeta forward and 13 Jbeta reverse. Clones were read by immunoSEQ multiplex PCR, and TCRdb kept only the in-frame ones, dropping some. The sample lists 100,000 to 150,000 clones; 81% were seen once. This entry belongs to a study of cytomegalovirus exposure and HLA in healthy donors. General observations from the study: An analysis was carried out at a later point. It showed that HLA-associated TCR beta chains were more clonally expanded than equally common non-associated chains.

Trimming removed 8 bases from V and 5 bases from J; junction bases left unmatched: 6. This CDR3 region has 14 residues. Germline V gives CDR1 SGHAT, CDR2 FQNNGV. The gene calls are TRBV11-2 and TRBJ1-4, with TRBD1 identical over 9 bases. Sequenced sample: PBMCs. This receptor was obtained from a man aged 18 to 29 in good health and CMV-seronegative. CDR3 coding DNA: TGTGCCAGCTCCCCCGGGACAGGGAATGAAAAACTGTTTTTT. Translation gives CASSPGTGNEKLFF.